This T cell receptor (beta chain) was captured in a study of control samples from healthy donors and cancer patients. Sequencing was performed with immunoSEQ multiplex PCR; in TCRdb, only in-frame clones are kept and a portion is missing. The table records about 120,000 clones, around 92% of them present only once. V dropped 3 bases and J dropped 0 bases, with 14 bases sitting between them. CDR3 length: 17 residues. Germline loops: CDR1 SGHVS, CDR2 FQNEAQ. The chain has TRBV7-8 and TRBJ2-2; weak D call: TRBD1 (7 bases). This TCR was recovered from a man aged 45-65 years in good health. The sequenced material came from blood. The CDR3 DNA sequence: TGTGCCAGCAGCTTCCTTCAGGGGGAGGCGAACACCGGGGAGCTGTTTTTT. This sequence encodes CASSFLQGEANTGELFF.